Presented here are 20 T cell receptor beta chains from one specimen sequenced in a study of T-cell reconstitution after alpha-beta-depleted transplantation in children. TCRbeta library construction was performed incorporating unique molecular identifiers. Each CDR3 protein is one row after TCRdb ran MiXCR on the PCR reads. The sample holds some 640,000 distinct CDR3 sequences; around a sixth are singletons and the top ten take approximately 1%. This sample comprised PBMCs from the stem cell graft donor, obtained from the stem cell graft. These receptors originate from a human donor who donated a stem cell graft to a child with acute myeloid leukemia.

The rearrangement links TRBV10-3 to TRBJ2-7; D unresolved. Germline V gene lookup returns CDR1 ENHRY and CDR2 SYGVKD. Trimming took 0 bases from V and 5 from J, leaving 11 bases between them. CDR3 length: 14 amino acids. CDR3: CAISESNARNEQYF. The CDR3 coding sequence is TGTGCCATCAGTGAGTCGAACGCAAGGAACGAGCAGTACTTC.

This clonotype was observed a few times. This chain uses TRBV5-1 with TRBJ1-5; possibly TRBD1 for D (5 bases). CDR3 length: 15 amino acids. V was cut by 4 bases and J by 2 bases, with 13 bases left in between. Germline CDR1 reads SGHRS; CDR2 reads YFSETQ. CDR3 sequence: CASSLTGVGNQPQHF. The CDR3 region has the DNA TGCGCCAGCAGCCTCACAGGAGTGGGCAATCAGCCCCAGCATTTT.

This clonotype appeared many times. This chain connects TRBV6-5 to TRBJ2-1, with TRBD1 matching 7 bases. The V and J ends lost 2 bases and 3 bases, in that order; junction bases with no gene match: 4. The CDR3 spans 15 residues. CDR1 MNHEY and CDR2 SVGAGI come from the germline V gene. CDR3 sequence reads: CASSYRGQLYNEQFF. CDR3 nucleotides: TGTGCCAGCAGTTACCGGGGACAGCTCTACAATGAGCAGTTCTTC.

The rearrangement uses TRBV5-1 and TRBJ1-5, with D unclear. The V gene lost 0 bases and the J gene lost 4 bases, with 8 bases spanning the gap. Per the germline V gene, CDR1 is SGHRS and CDR2 is YFSETQ. The CDR3 runs to 14 residues. The CDR3 region has the DNA TGCGCCAGCAGCTTGGATGGTGCTAATCAGCCCCAGCATTTT. Protein product: CASSLDGANQPQHF.

This clonotype was recorded at least ten times. This sequence joins TRBV6-1 and TRBJ1-2; D not certain. CDR3 length equals 15 residues. V dropped 9 bases and J dropped 0 bases, with 17 bases sitting between them. The germline gives CDR1 MNHNS, CDR2 SASEGT. The CDR3 DNA sequence: TGTGCCAGTTGTCAAGGCGGGGAACCTAACTATGGCTACACCTTC. This translates into CASCQGGEPNYGYTF.

The rearrangement uses TRBV7-2 and TRBJ2-2; D gene ambiguous. The germline CDR1 and CDR2 sequences are SGHTA and FQGNSA. Trimming took 1 base from V and 0 from J, leaving 9 bases between them. The CDR3 extends over 16 amino acids. The CDR3 DNA is TGTGCCAGCAGCTTAGTAAGAGTTACGAACACCGGGGAGCTGTTTTTT. Amino acids: CASSLVRVTNTGELFF.

The chain couples TRBV5-1 to TRBJ2-3, with D tentatively TRBD1 (6 bases). The CDR3 is made up of 15 amino acids. V dropped 1 base and J dropped 5 bases, with 14 bases sitting between them. Germline V lookup: CDR1 SGHRS, CDR2 YFSETQ. CDR3 bases: TGCGCCAGCAGCTTGTCGAATCCAGGGGTAGATACGCAGTATTTT. This gives the protein CASSLSNPGVDTQYF.

The J gene is TRBJ2-3, the V gene TRBV29-1; 15 bases are shared with TRBD2. There are 19 residues in the CDR3. V was clipped by 1 base and J by 2 bases; unmatched bases: 10. Looked up from germline, CDR1 is SQVTM and CDR2 is ANQGSEA. The CDR3 DNA reads TGCAGCGTTGAAGGGACTAGCGGGGGGGACCTGATATCCACAGATACGCAGTATTTT. This sequence encodes CSVEGTSGGDLISTDTQYF.

In this sample, this clonotype turned up a few times. The chain carries TRBV7-2 and TRBJ1-3; unclear D gene. This CDR3 has 13 residues. V was cut by 1 base and J by 4 bases, with 5 bases left in between. From germline, CDR1 is SGHTA and CDR2 FQGNSA. CDR3 coding DNA: TGTGCCAGCAGCTTAGGAAAGGGAAACACCATATATTTT. This translates into CASSLGKGNTIYF.

The chain recombines TRBV7-9 with TRBJ2-7; 7 nucleotides align to TRBD1. The CDR3 has 15 residues. CDR1 SEHNR and CDR2 FQNEAQ come from the germline V gene (reference sequence). V shed 5 bases, J shed 5 bases, and the junction held 12 bases outside the gene matches. CDR3 amino acids: CASSPPRGGSDEQYV. In DNA form, the CDR3 reads TGTGCCAGCAGCCCGCCCCGAGGGGGCTCGGACGAGCAGTACGTC.

V is TRBV7-2 and J is TRBJ1-2; D unclear. V was shortened by 7 bases and J by 8 bases, with 20 bases between the two germline ends. The V gene's germline CDR1 is SGHTA and CDR2 FQGNSA. This CDR3 has 14 residues. The CDR3 sequence: CASTPGTDWKGYTF. In DNA form, the CDR3 reads TGTGCCAGCACCCCCGGTACGGATTGGAAGGGCTACACCTTC.

This clonotype was counted a few times. The V and J genes are TRBV7-2 and TRBJ2-3; D unresolved. Trimming removed 0 bases from V and 2 bases from J, with 12 bases in between. Germline assignment: CDR1 SGHTA and CDR2 FQGNSA. The CDR3 extends over 16 amino acids. The CDR3 sequence is CASSLASSNPTDTQYF. The CDR3 DNA follows: TGTGCCAGCAGCTTAGCTAGCTCCAACCCCACAGATACGCAGTATTTT.

This chain connects TRBV12-3 or TRBV12-4 to TRBJ2-3, with no clear D. The V end was cut by 4 bases, the J end by 0 bases, with 8 bases between. This CDR3 has 14 amino acids. CDR3 sequence: CASSWILSTDTQYF. The CDR3 DNA reads TGTGCCAGCAGTTGGATCTTAAGCACAGATACGCAGTATTTT.

The chain has TRBV24-1 and TRBJ1-2; the D gene is possibly TRBD1 (6 bases). Per germline, CDR1 KGHDR and CDR2 SFDVKD. Trimming took 2 bases from V and 8 from J, leaving 20 bases between them. This CDR3 spans 16 amino acids. DNA for the CDR3: TGTGCCACCAGTGATTCCCGGGACATCGATCCTCGGGGCTACACCTTC. Translated: CATSDSRDIDPRGYTF.

The chain carries TRBV12-3 or TRBV12-4 and TRBJ1-5; TRBD1 agrees at 9 bases. The CDR3 runs to 15 residues. V was pared by 5 bases and J by 7 bases, with 9 bases of the junction left unmatched. The CDR3 DNA sequence: TGTGCCAGCAGTCCCGGGACAGGGATTAGACAGCCCCAGCATTTT. Translating it yields CASSPGTGIRQPQHF.

The chain joins TRBV7-9 to TRBJ2-3; D unresolved. V was pared by 2 bases and J by 2 bases, with 8 bases between. This CDR3 region has 14 residues. Germline V gene lookup returns CDR1 SEHNR and CDR2 FQNEAQ (reference sequence). The CDR3 DNA is TGTGCCAGCAGCTTACCCAGCGACACAGATACGCAGTATTTT. Residues: CASSLPSDTDTQYF. Together with reference TRBV7-9 and TRBJ2-3, the CDR3 gives the full variable domain: DTGVSQNPRHKITKRGQNVTFRCDPISEHNRLYWYRQTLGQGPEFLTYFQNEAQLEKSRLLSDRFSAERPKGSFSTLEIQRTEQGDSAMYLCASSLPSDTDTQYFGPGTRLTVL.

This clonotype was counted only a few times. The chain joins TRBV7-2 to TRBJ2-4; the D gene could be TRBD1 or TRBD2 (5 bases each). CDR3 length: 17 residues. V shed 5 bases and J shed 0 bases, with 17 bases lying between them. The V gene's germline CDR1 is SGHTA and CDR2 FQGNSA. The CDR3 is CASSPHLGREAKNIQYF. DNA for the CDR3: TGTGCCAGCAGCCCACATCTGGGACGAGAAGCCAAAAACATTCAGTACTTC. Full variable domain (outside the CDR3, taken from reference TRBV7-2 and TRBJ2-4): GAGVSQSPSNKVTEKGKDVELRCDPISGHTALYWYRQSLGQGLEFLIYFQGNSAPDKSGLPSDRFSAERTGGSVSTLTIQRTQQEDSAVYLCASSPHLGREAKNIQYFGAGTRLSVL.

This chain connects TRBV5-1 to TRBJ1-2, with unresolved D. CDR3 size: 16 residues. The V and J ends lost 0 bases and 2 bases respectively, with 14 bases between them. The V gene's germline CDR1 is SGHRS and CDR2 YFSETQ. In DNA form, the CDR3 reads TGCGCCAGCAGCTTGGGAAGACGAGGCCGAAACTATGGCTACACCTTC. Protein product: CASSLGRRGRNYGYTF.

This clonotype was counted a few times. The V call is TRBV12-3 or TRBV12-4, the J call TRBJ2-5, with 8 bases that match TRBD2. V lost 7 bases and J lost 2; bases outside the gene matches: 12. The CDR3 spans 16 residues. The CDR3 sequence is CASTFWAGGPQETQYF. CDR3 nucleotide sequence: TGTGCCAGCACCTTCTGGGCGGGGGGCCCACAAGAGACCCAGTACTTC.

The rearrangement uses TRBV18 and TRBJ1-5; tentatively, D is TRBD1 (5 bases). Germline V gene lookup returns CDR1 KGHSH and CDR2 LQKENI. This CDR3 has 15 residues. Trimming removed 2 bases at V and 4 bases at J, with 12 bases between. The CDR3: CASSPGAGPNQPQHF. The DNA for the CDR3 is TGTGCCAGCTCACCAGGGGCGGGACCGAATCAGCCCCAGCATTTT.